These 6 T cell receptor beta chains share one sample of origin, sequenced in a study of shared clonotypes between healthy human individuals. This table comes from immunoSEQ multiplex PCR, and its TCRdb copy is limited to in-frame clones, with some not included. This sample has 2.5 million or so clones, with 90% to 95% found just once. The sample was naive CD4+ T cells sorted from blood. Subset reported: CD45RA+ positively selected. The receptor set was obtained from a man between 18 and 29 years old in good health.

Here the CDR3 DNA reads TGTGCCAGCAGTCCAGGACTAAACACCGGGGAGCTGTTTTTT. It translates to CASSPGLNTGELFF. The rearrangement uses TRBV27 and TRBJ2-2, with a weak D call TRBD2 (6 bases). CDR3 length equals 14 residues. Germline V gene lookup returns CDR1 MNHEY and CDR2 SMNVEV (reference sequence). The V gene lost 5 bases and the J gene lost 2 bases, with 9 bases spanning the gap.

This chain links TRBV25-1 with TRBJ2-5; D gene ambiguous. The germline V gene encodes CDR1 MGHDK and CDR2 SYGVNS. V was clipped by 4 bases and J by 2 bases, with 17 bases between them. The CDR3 extends over 16 amino acids. CDR3 coding DNA: TGTGCCAGCAGTGTCCCCCGGCCAGGTCTTCAAGAGACCCAGTACTTC. This codes for CASSVPRPGLQETQYF.

This clone appeared once. The V call is TRBV19, the J call TRBJ1-1; 10 nucleotides agree with TRBD1. The CDR3 sequence is 16 residues long. Trimming removed 4 bases from V and 3 bases from J; junction bases left unmatched: 8. Germline assignment: CDR1 LNHDA and CDR2 SQIVND (reference sequence). DNA for the CDR3: TGTGCCAGTAGTACGAGACAGGGGGCATCGGACACTGAAGCTTTCTTT. Translated, it gives CASSTRQGASDTEAFF.

This chain connects TRBV28 to TRBJ2-7, with 7 bases aligning to TRBD2. Germline CDR1 MDHEN, CDR2 SYDVKM. The CDR3 has 14 amino acids. V trimming: 3 bases; J trimming: 6 bases; junction bases outside the gene matches: 8. CDR3 DNA sequence: TGTGCCAGCAGTTTGGGGGGGACTTACTCCGAGCAGTACTTC. Amino acid sequence: CASSLGGTYSEQYF. Based on the CDR3 plus reference TRBV28 and TRBJ2-7, the full variable domain is DVKVTQSSRYLVKRTGEKVFLECVQDMDHENMFWYRQDPGLGLRLIYFSYDVKMKEKGDIPEGYSVSREKKERFSLILESASTNQTSMYLCASSLGGTYSEQYFGPGTRLTVT.

The rearrangement links TRBV7-6 to TRBJ2-3, with TRBD2 matching 8 bases. Germline trimming cut 3 bases from V and 2 bases from J; bases unmatched to any gene: 4. The CDR3 covers 15 residues. The germline CDR1 and CDR2 sequences are SGHVS and FNYEAQ. The CDR3, as DNA: TGTGCCAGCAGCTTTACTAGCGGCTTCACAGATACGCAGTATTTT. Translated: CASSFTSGFTDTQYF.

The chain links TRBV6-6 to TRBJ2-3; 9 nucleotides align to TRBD1. Germline V gene sequence: CDR1 MNHNY, CDR2 SVGAGI (reference sequence). The V segment lost 7 bases and the J segment 6 bases; nucleotides outside the gene matches: 5. CDR3 length: 13 amino acids. The CDR3 spells CASIQGATDTQYF. CDR3 bases: TGTGCCAGCATACAGGGGGCGACGGATACGCAGTATTTT.